The 16 T cell receptor beta chains reported below all come from one sample, sequenced in a study of T cell repertoires in cytomegalovirus infection. MiXCR, applied by TCRdb to the reads, yields one record per CDR3 protein. Among 150,000 to 160,000 distinct CDR3 sequences listed, 20% to 30% were seen once. Material for sequencing was PBMCs. These receptors were collected from a human donor in good health (CMV status not recorded). Some clones in this sample may be carry-over from other donors' samples.

The sample holds a few counts of this clonotype. V and J are TRBV7-2 and TRBJ1-1, with D tentatively TRBD1 (5 bases). Per the germline V gene, CDR1 is SGHTA and CDR2 is FQGNSA. Trimming removed 2 bases at V and 0 bases at J, with 16 bases between. The CDR3 extends over 17 amino acids. The CDR3 spells CASSLLPGDFMNTEAFF. The DNA for the CDR3 is TGTGCCAGCAGCTTACTCCCCGGGGACTTCATGAACACTGAAGCTTTCTTT.

The chain employs TRBV12-3 or TRBV12-4 and TRBJ2-7, with 8 positions matching TRBD1. This CDR3 contains 15 residues. After removal of 4 bases from V and 2 bases from J, the junction contained 7 bases not matched to a gene. CDR3 residues: CASSSPGQAAYEQYF. CDR3 coding DNA: TGTGCCAGCAGTTCACCGGGACAGGCCGCCTACGAGCAGTACTTC.

The chain employs TRBV2 and TRBJ2-3; D may be TRBD1 (6 bases). This CDR3 spans 15 amino acids. V was trimmed by 5 bases and J by 6 bases, leaving 18 bases between them. The germline V gene has CDR1 SNHLY and CDR2 FYNNEI. CDR3 in amino acids: CASSQGGTGSDTQYF. The CDR3 DNA is TGTGCCAGCAGTCAAGGGGGTACAGGGAGCGATACGCAGTATTTT. The full variable domain, in which reference TRBV2 and TRBJ2-3 provide the parts outside the CDR3, is EPEVTQTPSHQVTQMGQEVILRCVPISNHLYFYWYRQILGQKVEFLVSFYNNEISEKSEIFDDQFSVERPDGSNFTLKIRSTKLEDSAMYFCASSQGGTGSDTQYFGPGTRLTVL.

The chain employs TRBV28 and TRBJ2-3, with 9 bases that match TRBD1. The CDR3 contains 12 residues. Germline CDR1 and CDR2: MDHEN and SYDVKM. V gave up 5 bases and J gave up 15 bases; unmatched junction bases: 9. CDR3 sequence (DNA): TGTGCCAGCAGTGTCCGGGACAGGGTACTTTATTTT. Translated: CASSVRDRVLYF.

V usage is TRBV5-7 and J usage is TRBJ2-2, with D possibly TRBD2 on 6 matching bases. TRBV5-7 is designated an ORF whose function remains uncertain. The length of the CDR3 is 14 residues. V gave up 4 bases and J gave up 7 bases, with 14 bases separating them. This CDR3 reads CASSAGRSIGELFF. DNA of the CDR3: TGTGCCAGCAGCGCGGGACGCTCTATCGGGGAGCTGTTTTTT.

This clonotype appeared a few times. The CDR3 loop reads CASRASGRGSYNEQFF. CDR3 DNA sequence: TGTGCCAGCAGGGCTAGCGGGAGAGGGTCCTACAATGAGCAGTTCTTC. This rearrangement joins TRBV6-2 or TRBV6-3 to TRBJ2-1; TRBD2 agrees at 10 bases. Unmatched junction bases numbered 6, after V lost 6 bases and J lost 1 base. CDR1 MNHEY and CDR2 SVGEGT come from the germline V gene. The CDR3 is 16 residues long.

The chain links TRBV19 to TRBJ2-3; 8 bases fit TRBD1. With 10 bases clipped from V and 1 base from J, the junction kept 7 bases outside the gene matches. Looked up from germline, CDR1 is LNHDA and CDR2 is SQIVND (reference sequence). CDR3 size: 14 residues. CDR3 in amino acids: CATTGGSRTDTQYF. The CDR3 DNA reads TGTGCCACTACAGGGGGTAGCCGCACAGATACGCAGTATTTT.

This chain connects TRBV5-5 to TRBJ2-7; TRBD2 agrees at 13 bases. This CDR3 comprises 16 residues. V lost 4 bases and J lost 9; bases outside the gene matches: 13. Per the germline V gene, CDR1 is SGHKS and CDR2 is YYEKEE (reference sequence). The CDR3 nucleotides are TGTGCCAGCAGCGACCCCCCAGGACTAGCGGGAGCGTGGCAGTACTTC. Translated: CASSDPPGLAGAWQYF.

V gene TRBV12-3 or TRBV12-4 combines with J gene TRBJ2-1; the match to TRBD2 covers 9 bases. The CDR3 runs 14 residues. V shed 6 bases and J 7 bases; nucleotides not matched to a gene: 7. The CDR3 coding sequence is TGTGCCAGCAGGGTAATTAGCGGGGGTAATGAGCAGTTCTTC. Protein: CASRVISGGNEQFF.

The chain links TRBV4-1 to TRBJ2-3; 11 nucleotides line up with TRBD1. Losses at the gene ends were 5 bases for V and 6 bases for J; bases not matched to a gene: 7. Germline V gene data show CDR1 as MGHRA and CDR2 as YSYEKL. This CDR3 spans 15 amino acids. CDR3 sequence (DNA): TGCGCCAGCAGCTGGACAGGGGGCTCATACGATACGCAGTATTTT. This gives the protein CASSWTGGSYDTQYF.

This clonotype was detected a few times. This chain connects TRBV6-1 to TRBJ2-5; 11 bases are shared with TRBD2. The CDR3 runs to 17 residues. V gave up 7 bases and J gave up 1 base; unmatched junction bases: 11. CDR1 is MNHNS, CDR2 SASEGT, per germline. The CDR3 DNA reads TGTGCCAGCACGGAAACTAGCGGGAGTGCCTTCCAAGAGACCCAGTACTTC. It codes for CASTETSGSAFQETQYF.

This clonotype was counted many times. This rearrangement joins TRBV7-8 to TRBJ1-1; D gene ambiguous. The CDR3 consists of 14 residues. Per germline, CDR1 SGHVS and CDR2 FQNEAQ. The germline V and J ends were trimmed by 1 base and 1 base, with 7 bases remaining between them. DNA for the CDR3: TGTGCCAGCAGCTTAGAGGGTTCGAACACTGAAGCTTTCTTT. Protein product: CASSLEGSNTEAFF.

The V and J genes are TRBV27 and TRBJ1-4; no definite D call. Germline loops: CDR1 MNHEY, CDR2 SMNVEV (reference sequence). The CDR3 is made up of 16 amino acids. V gave up 2 bases and J gave up 0 bases, with 10 bases separating them. The DNA of the CDR3 is TGTGCCAGCAGTTTAGGTTTGAGGGCAACTAATGAAAAACTGTTTTTT. Translated: CASSLGLRATNEKLFF. The variable domain in full, completed from reference TRBV27 and TRBJ1-4, reads EAQVTQNPRYLITVTGKKLTVTCSQNMNHEYMSWYRQDPGLGLRQIYYSMNVEVTDKGDVPEGYKVSRKEKRNFPLILESPSPNQTSLYFCASSLGLRATNEKLFFGSGTQLSVL.

In this sample, this clonotype turned up many times. V usage is TRBV7-2 and J usage is TRBJ2-5, with D maybe TRBD2 (6 bases). Germline V gene data show CDR1 as SGHTA and CDR2 as FQGNSA. V lost 1 base, J lost 1 base, and 10 bases lay in between. There are 15 residues in the CDR3. CDR3 loop: CASSLVGGIQETQYF. The CDR3 DNA sequence: TGTGCCAGCAGCTTAGTTGGCGGGATCCAAGAGACCCAGTACTTC.

This clonotype came up a few times. The genes are TRBV12-3 or TRBV12-4 and TRBJ2-7; D remains ambiguous. CDR3 size: 12 residues. The V gene lost 2 bases and the J gene lost 6 bases, with 8 bases spanning the gap. The CDR3 loop is CASSLRLIEQYF. In DNA form, the CDR3 reads TGTGCCAGCAGTTTACGGCTTATCGAGCAGTACTTC.

The count of this clonotype is one. The CDR3, as DNA: TGTGCCAGCAGCACCCTGGGCTGGGGAAACTCCTACGAGCAGTACTTC. It translates to CASSTLGWGNSYEQYF. The V gene is TRBV2, the J gene TRBJ2-7; no clear D gene. Germline-derived CDR1 and CDR2 are SNHLY and FYNNEI. Trimming left V 6 bases short and J 0 bases short, with 18 bases between. There are 16 residues in the CDR3. The entire variable domain, with the rest obtained from reference TRBV2 and TRBJ2-7, is as follows: EPEVTQTPSHQVTQMGQEVILRCVPISNHLYFYWYRQILGQKVEFLVSFYNNEISEKSEIFDDQFSVERPDGSNFTLKIRSTKLEDSAMYFCASSTLGWGNSYEQYFGPGTRLTVT.